This T cell receptor (beta chain) was retrieved from a study of cytomegalovirus exposure and HLA in healthy donors (dated 2017 in TCRdb). Some background on the complete study: According to an earlier analysis of 550 to 750 of the donors, roughly 180 million T cells yielded some 120 million unique TCR beta sequences and about 280 Gb of sequence data. The study used immunosequencing to profile the T cell repertoires of approximately 630 subjects and linked those repertoires to cytomegalovirus serostatus. Donor age, sex, ethnicity and CMV serostatus were collected together with the repertoire data. The genetic ancestry cluster associated with self-reported Caucasian donors included about 81% of the 398 genotyped donors. Typing coverage differed by locus: A, B, C, DRB1 and DQB1 were typed in about 620-630 donors, DQA1 in 500 to 550, DPA1 in some 570, and DPB1 in roughly 470. Genome-wide SNP genotypes for about three fifths of the roughly 670 donors were used in a later genetic analysis, which treated that subset as a discovery cohort. About 280 gigabases of sequencing data and around 80 million unique TCR sequences made up an early release that covered some 640 HLA-typed donors. All discovery cohort repertoires had been generated on a single sequencing platform. HLA typing included class I and class II loci at four-digit resolution. Across about 370 genotyped donors of the cohort, an average of about 240,000 unique TCR beta nucleotide sequences per donor were sequenced, and 15% to 20% of those sequences were non-productive. The study aimed to test whether cataloging public T cell receptors could reveal signatures of past pathogen exposure. Rather than drawing on any new phenotypic data, the later analysis identified candidate immune exposures from TCR beta sequences and the way those sequences occurred across donors. An earlier analysis of 500 to 650 of the donors applied high-throughput TCR beta sequencing to assess whether each TCR beta V gene segment acted as functional or pseudogenic. Five DR-DQ haplotypes were handled as single units for association and clustering because linkage in the cohort was strong. A later analysis re-examined previously published TCR beta repertoires from more than 650 donors and added high-resolution HLA genotyping to investigate patterns of TCR occurrence. The study combined high-throughput TCR immunosequencing, statistical association of individual TCRs with disease status, and machine learning to predict cytomegalovirus infection status. Besides the first cohort of roughly 660 subjects, a separate validation cohort made up of 95 to 150 different subjects was used. Overall results and qualifications from the work: Because counts were too low, roughly 17 rarely observed V segments, including chromosome 9 orphons, were left out of the earlier analysis of roughly 600 of the donors. A total of 150 to 200 TCR beta chains were listed by the study as associated with cytomegalovirus. V-gene and J-gene trimming of TCR beta chains was associated with a missense DCLRE1C variant in a later genetic analysis, and the association was replicated in an independent cohort. In vitro tests confirmed that three of the cytomegalovirus-associated TCR beta chains recognize cytomegalovirus antigens. At a false discovery rate of 0.05, a later analysis linked some 17,000 TCR beta sequences to specific HLA alleles. Strong co-occurrence of HLA alleles, especially DR and DQ, made assigning TCR associations to individual alleles difficult. Only TCR beta chains were sequenced in this cohort, and the absence of alpha or paired-chain data limited detectable features. Sequencing depth was assumed to be roughly uniform across donors in the presence/absence analyses, though that assumption may not hold. Because HLA typing was missing for some donors at each locus, association tests included only the typed subset. A later analysis found that HLA-associated TCR beta chains were more clonally expanded and had lower generation probabilities than equally common non-associated chains. Several of the top co-occurrence clusters appeared to be linked to parvovirus B19, influenza, CMV and Epstein-Barr virus, according to a later analysis. The only immune exposure information available for the cohort was CMV serostatus. The 87-base-pair reads could not distinguish some IMGT-functional V segments, including TRBV6-2 and TRBV6-3, so those segments were excluded. The authors suggested that the approach could potentially be generalized to other disease states and immunological phenotypes. A further reported finding was that TCR beta sequences accurately predicted the HLA-A and HLA-B alleles for most subjects in the first cohort. A cluster of highly shared sequence variants was judged likely to represent a technical artifact of the sequencing pipeline. An earlier analysis of 450 to 750 of the donors showed that most TCR beta V segments appeared in productive rearrangements either about 87% or about 30% of the time, which broadly matched IMGT annotations. Most TCR sequences were observed very rarely across donors, whereas some public TCRs were present in many individuals. Most CMV-associated TCR beta chains appeared to be HLA-restricted in a later analysis, and the HLA associations seemed to be driven largely by CMV exposure. In both the original and validation cohorts, the classifier was reported to diagnose cytomegalovirus status with high specificity and sensitivity. According to a later genetic analysis, donors in an Asian-associated ancestry cluster had fewer N-insertions in productive TCRs than the approximately 630-donor mean. Linkage disequilibrium might explain the correlated functional status among segregating V segments, but an unknown experimental factor could not be ruled out. In a later analysis, TCR association rates were found to vary across HLA loci, with the most associated TCRs seen for DRB1 alleles and the fewest for HLA-C alleles.

The cohort consisted of some 730 healthy bone marrow donors. All cohort members were sampled while nominally healthy, although unrecorded immune exposures were likely present. The donor was CMV seronegative and belonged to the group of 350 to 400 seronegative cohort members. A peripheral blood sample was collected from each donor, and TCR beta sequencing was performed on peripheral blood mononuclear cells. Genomic DNA was extracted from the blood cell samples with the Qiagen DNeasy Blood Extraction Kit. On this clone itself: Which antigen it targets is not known. No base quality values were provided; no much bigger clone lies one nucleotide off.

CDR1 is given as SQVTM and CDR2 as ANQGSEA, both from the germline V gene. The CDR3 sequence holds 14 residues, the cysteine and phenylalanine included. Only the CDR3 DNA is retained, 42 bases long and in frame from the first base. The library was produced with the immunoSEQ multiplex PCR assay. A mixture of 60 forward primers for TCR Vbeta segments and 13 reverse primers for TCR Jbeta segments was used in the multiplex PCR. The CDR3 region of rearranged TCR beta genes was amplified from genomic DNA by a multiplex PCR assay. On the Illumina HiSeq System, the amplified TCR beta libraries were sequenced as 87-base-pair reads. From the authors' description of their analysis: A later analysis counted some 74 million unique TCR beta chains across the 666 repertoires, and around 9.9 million of these chains were shared by at least two donors. A nearest-neighbor algorithm error-corrected the raw reads and collapsed the reads into unique sequences, merging closely related sequences to remove PCR and sequencing errors. To assign V, D and J gene segments, CDR3 sequences were aligned to IMGT reference sequences. For a sequence to be retained, at least a six-nucleotide match to both a V gene segment and a J gene segment was required. Rearrangements were called productive when the CDR3 lacked stop codons and stayed in frame with V and J; all others were non-productive. Following IMGT convention, CDR3 was defined as the stretch from the second conserved V-encoded cysteine to the conserved J-encoded phenylalanine. In an earlier analysis of more than 550 of the donors, sequences lacking an unambiguous match to a single V gene segment were excluded. An earlier analysis of 587 of the donors classified V segments as functional when productive rearrangements were above 56.7% and as segregating when the standard deviation between donors was above 5%. A statistical classification framework was built for diagnosing cytomegalovirus status from the catalog of TCR beta chain sequences. In a later analysis, TCR nucleotide sequences were compared against IMGT/GENE-DB human TR gene sequences so that V and J genes could be assigned. Using the TCRdist pipeline, a later analysis assigned CDR3 sequences along with most-parsimonious VDJ recombination scenarios. A later analysis defined each TCR beta chain by its CDR3 amino acid sequence plus V-gene family, and excluded reads lacking a unique V-gene family. To address suspected cross-contamination and a sequencing artifact, a later analysis removed over 500 highly shared, low-generation-probability nucleotide sequences. In a later analysis, a clonal expansion index for each public chain was calculated from normalized within-repertoire ranks of inferred template counts. Generation probabilities in a later analysis came from a VDJ recombination model fitted to out-of-frame rearrangements, and those results were checked against IGoR. In a later analysis, hypergeometric tests were used to score TCR-TCR, TCR-HLA and TCR-CMV co-occurrence, with a repertoire-size bias correction applied to TCR pairs. To estimate false discovery rates, a later analysis permuted the HLA or CMV assignments 20 times. In a later analysis, co-occurring TCRs were grouped using DBSCAN, with TCRdist sequence similarity added in when clustering inside HLA-allele-positive subsets. Co-occurrence clustering excluded repertoires with fewer than 30,000 or more than 120,000 public chains, plus five with anomalous nucleotide sharing. Drawn from immuneACCESS, this table holds only the in-frame rearrangements with V and J called that TCRdb kept. Clones are partly lost; checked studies trace under half to an unresolved V gene and leave the rest unexplained. The DNA was the basis for D and trimming; V, J and clone size are from that table. Recorded for this sample are some 150,000 clones; about 82% of them occurred a single time. In total, the top ten clones hold roughly 0.82% of the sample.

The rearranged chain carries TRBV29-1 and TRBJ2-5; TRBD2 aligns with 7 central bases. TRBJ2-7 matches the DNA end more closely, so the J call is doubtful. The clonotype comes from a female donor in good health and CMV-seronegative. What was sequenced was PBMCs. The CDR3 protein is CSVVEASGSYEQYF. The nucleotide sequence reads as follows: TGCAGCGTCGTAGAGGCTAGCGGTAGCTACGAGCAGTACTTC.